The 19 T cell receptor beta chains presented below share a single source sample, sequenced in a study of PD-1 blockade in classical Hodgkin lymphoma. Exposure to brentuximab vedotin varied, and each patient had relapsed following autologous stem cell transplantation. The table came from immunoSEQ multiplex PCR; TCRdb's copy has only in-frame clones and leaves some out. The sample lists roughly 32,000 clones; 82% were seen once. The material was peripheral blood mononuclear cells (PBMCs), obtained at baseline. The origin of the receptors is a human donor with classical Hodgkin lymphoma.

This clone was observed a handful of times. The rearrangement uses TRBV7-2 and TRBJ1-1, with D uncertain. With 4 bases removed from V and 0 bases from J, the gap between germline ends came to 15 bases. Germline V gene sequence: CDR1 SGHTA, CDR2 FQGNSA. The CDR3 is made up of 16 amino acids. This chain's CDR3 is CASSSALQPLNTEAFF. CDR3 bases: TGTGCCAGCAGCTCCGCACTGCAGCCTCTGAACACTGAAGCTTTCTTT.

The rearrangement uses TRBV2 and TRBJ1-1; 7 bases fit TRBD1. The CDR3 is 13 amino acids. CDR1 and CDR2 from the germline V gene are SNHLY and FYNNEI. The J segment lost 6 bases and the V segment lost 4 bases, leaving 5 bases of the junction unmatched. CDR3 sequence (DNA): TGTGCCAGCAGTGGACGGACAGGCTCTGAAGCTTTCTTT. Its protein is CASSGRTGSEAFF. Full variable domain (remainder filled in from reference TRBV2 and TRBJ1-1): EPEVTQTPSHQVTQMGQEVILRCVPISNHLYFYWYRQILGQKVEFLVSFYNNEISEKSEIFDDQFSVERPDGSNFTLKIRSTKLEDSAMYFCASSGRTGSEAFFGQGTRLTVV.

CDR3 sequence reads: CASSQGWGETQYF. The CDR3 DNA reads as TGTGCCAGCAGCCAGGGGTGGGGAGAGACCCAGTACTTC. The gene calls are TRBV5-8 and TRBJ2-5; perhaps TRBD1 as D (6 bases). In germline, CDR1 is SGHTS, CDR2 YDEGEE. V was trimmed by 4 bases and J by 4 bases, leaving 11 bases between them. The CDR3 is 13 residues long. The variable domain in full, with the rest retrieved from reference TRBV5-8 and TRBJ2-5, is EAGVTQSPTHLIKTRGQQATLRCSPISGHTSVYWYQQALGLGLQFLLWYDEGEERNRGNFPPRFSGRQFPNYSSELNVNALELEDSALYLCASSQGWGETQYFGPGTRLLVL.

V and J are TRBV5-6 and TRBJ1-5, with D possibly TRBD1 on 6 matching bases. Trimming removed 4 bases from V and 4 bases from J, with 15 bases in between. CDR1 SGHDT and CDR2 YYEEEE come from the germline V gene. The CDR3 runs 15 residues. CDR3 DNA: TGTGCCAGCAGCCGCACAGGGCACTCTAATCAGCCCCAGCATTTT. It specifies CASSRTGHSNQPQHF.

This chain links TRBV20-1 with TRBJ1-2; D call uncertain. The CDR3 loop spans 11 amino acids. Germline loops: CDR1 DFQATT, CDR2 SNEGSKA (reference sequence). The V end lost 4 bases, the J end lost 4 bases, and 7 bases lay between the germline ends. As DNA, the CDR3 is TGCAGTGCTACTACCATCTATGGCTACACCTTC. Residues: CSATTIYGYTF.

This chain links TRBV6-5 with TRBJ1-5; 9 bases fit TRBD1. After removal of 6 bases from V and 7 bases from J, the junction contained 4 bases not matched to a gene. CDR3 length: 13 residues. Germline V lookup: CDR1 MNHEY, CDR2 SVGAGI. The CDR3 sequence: CASRPTGGQPQHF. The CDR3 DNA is TGTGCCAGCAGACCGACAGGGGGACAGCCCCAGCATTTT.

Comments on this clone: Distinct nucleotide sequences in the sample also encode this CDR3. Written as DNA, the CDR3 is TGTGCCAGCAGCGTTGGGGGGGCCTCAGATACGCAGTATTTT. Its protein is CASSVGGASDTQYF. V is TRBV9 and J is TRBJ2-3; tentative D call: TRBD2 (7 bases). Trimming left V 2 bases short and J 4 bases short, with 11 bases between. The CDR3 is 14 amino acids. Germline V gene data show CDR1 as SGDLS and CDR2 as YYNGEE.

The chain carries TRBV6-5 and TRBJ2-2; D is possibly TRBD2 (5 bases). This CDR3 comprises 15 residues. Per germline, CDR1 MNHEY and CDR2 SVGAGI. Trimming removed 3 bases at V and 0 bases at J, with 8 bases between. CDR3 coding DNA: TGTGCCAGCAGTTATTACGGGACGAACACCGGGGAGCTGTTTTTT. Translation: CASSYYGTNTGELFF.

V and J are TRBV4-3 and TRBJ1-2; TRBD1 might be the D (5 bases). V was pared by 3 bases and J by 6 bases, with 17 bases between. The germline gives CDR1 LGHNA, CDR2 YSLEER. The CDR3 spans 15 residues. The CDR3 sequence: CASSHVYSGENGYTF. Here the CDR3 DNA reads TGCGCCAGCAGCCACGTTTATTCGGGGGAAAATGGCTACACCTTC.

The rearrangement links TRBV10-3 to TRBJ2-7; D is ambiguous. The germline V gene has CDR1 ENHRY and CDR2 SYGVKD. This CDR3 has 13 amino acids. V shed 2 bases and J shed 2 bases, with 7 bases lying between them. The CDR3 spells CAISEGQTYEQYF. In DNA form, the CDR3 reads TGTGCCATCAGTGAGGGTCAGACCTACGAGCAGTACTTC.

The CDR3 is CASSARQATGANVLTF. The CDR3 DNA reads as TGTGCCAGCTCAGCTAGACAGGCCACTGGGGCCAACGTCCTGACTTTC. The V and J genes are TRBV18 and TRBJ2-6, with D possibly matching TRBD1 (6 bases). Germline values: CDR1 KGHSH, CDR2 LQKENI. The CDR3 length is 16 residues. V gave up 5 bases and J gave up 2 bases, with 13 bases separating them.

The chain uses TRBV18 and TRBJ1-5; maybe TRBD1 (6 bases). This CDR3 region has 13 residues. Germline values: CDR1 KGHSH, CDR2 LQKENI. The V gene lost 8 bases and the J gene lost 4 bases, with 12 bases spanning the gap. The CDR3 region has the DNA TGTGCCAGCGCCCCAGGGGAAAATCAGCCCCAGCATTTT. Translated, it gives CASAPGENQPQHF.

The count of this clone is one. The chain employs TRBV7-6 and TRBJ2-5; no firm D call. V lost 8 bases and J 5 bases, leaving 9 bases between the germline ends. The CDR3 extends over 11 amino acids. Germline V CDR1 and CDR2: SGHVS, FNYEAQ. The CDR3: CASGRFETQYF. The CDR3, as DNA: TGTGCCAGCGGTCGGTTCGAGACCCAGTACTTC.

This CDR3 is CASSLQGAWETQYF. CDR3 sequence (DNA): TGTGCCAGCAGTCTACAGGGGGCATGGGAGACCCAGTACTTC. The chain is built from TRBV28 and TRBJ2-5; 9 bases align to TRBD1. V gave up 5 bases and J gave up 5 bases; unmatched junction bases: 6. The V gene's germline CDR1 is MDHEN and CDR2 SYDVKM. CDR3 length equals 14 residues.

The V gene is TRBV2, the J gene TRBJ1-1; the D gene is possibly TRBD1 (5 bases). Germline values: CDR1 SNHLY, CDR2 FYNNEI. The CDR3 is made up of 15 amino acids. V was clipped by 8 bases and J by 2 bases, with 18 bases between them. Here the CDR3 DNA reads TGTGCCAGCCCAAGGGCCAGGGCCCTCAACACTGAAGCTTTCTTT. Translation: CASPRARALNTEAFF.

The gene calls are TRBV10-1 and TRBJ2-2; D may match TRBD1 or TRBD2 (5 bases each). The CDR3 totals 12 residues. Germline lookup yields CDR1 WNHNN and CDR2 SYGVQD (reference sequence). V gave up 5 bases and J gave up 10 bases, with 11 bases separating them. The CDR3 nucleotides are TGCGCCAGCAGTCACGGGACCCTGGAGCTGTTTTTT. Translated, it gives CASSHGTLELFF.

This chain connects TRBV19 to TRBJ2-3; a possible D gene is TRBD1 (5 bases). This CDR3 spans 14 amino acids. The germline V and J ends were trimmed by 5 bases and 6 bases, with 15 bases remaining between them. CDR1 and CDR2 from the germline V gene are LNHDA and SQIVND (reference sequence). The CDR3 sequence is CASSGPQGSDTQYF. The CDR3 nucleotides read TGTGCCAGTAGTGGACCCCAGGGTTCGGATACGCAGTATTTT.

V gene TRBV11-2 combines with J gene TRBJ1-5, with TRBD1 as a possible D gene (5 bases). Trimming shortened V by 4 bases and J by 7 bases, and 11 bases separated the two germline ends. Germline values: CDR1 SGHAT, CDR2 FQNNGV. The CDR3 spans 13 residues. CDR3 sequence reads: CASSSGLDQPQHF. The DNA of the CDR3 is TGTGCCAGCAGCTCGGGACTGGACCAGCCCCAGCATTTT.

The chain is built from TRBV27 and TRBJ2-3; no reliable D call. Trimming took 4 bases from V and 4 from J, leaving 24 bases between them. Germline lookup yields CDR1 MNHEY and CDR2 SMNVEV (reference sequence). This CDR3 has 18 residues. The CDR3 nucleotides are TGTGCCAGCAGTTACCTCCTTGGCCTCTTTCTAGTCGCAGATACGCAGTATTTT. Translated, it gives CASSYLLGLFLVADTQYF.